The 8 T cell receptor beta chains in this list originate from one sample, sequenced in a study of T cells in women clearing cervical HPV infection. The assay was immunoSEQ multiplex PCR, and TCRdb's table has in-frame clones only and misses some. Here the sample table reports 30,000 to 45,000 clones. The sequenced sample consisted of blood buffy coat. The source is a woman between 18 and 69 years old with a cervical HPV16 infection that either progressed to CIN3+ or cleared (not recorded which).

As concerns this clone: The read ends 3 residues early relative to the CDR3; the germline J gene fills the gap. This chain links TRBV19 with TRBJ2-7, with 10 bases aligning to TRBD2. V shed 3 bases, J shed 6 bases, and the junction held 5 bases outside the gene matches. The CDR3 length is 14 residues. The germline V gene has CDR1 LNHDA and CDR2 SQIVND (reference sequence). This chain's CDR3 is CASSILAGAGEQYF. CDR3 bases read: TGTGCCAGTAGTATTCTAGCGGGGGCCGGCGAG.

Note on this clone: The observed sequence ends 3 residues before the CDR3 terminus, with the missing tail filled in from the germline J gene. The V call is TRBV7-8, the J call TRBJ2-5, with 7 bases aligning to TRBD1. Per the germline V gene, CDR1 is SGHVS and CDR2 is FQNEAQ. This CDR3 contains 14 residues. The J segment lost 4 bases and the V segment lost 7 bases, leaving 9 bases of the junction unmatched. Incomplete CDR3 DNA: TGTGCCAGCAATCTTCAGGGGGTCGGAGAGACC. The encoded protein is CASNLQGVGET. The whole CDR3 sequence reads CASNLQGVGETQYF.

This clone registers medium-sized by frequency. Distinct nucleotide sequences in the sample also encode this CDR3. The CDR3 loop reads CASSWPTGELFF. The DNA read from the CDR3 is TGTGCCAGCAGTTGGCCCACCGGGGAG. The rearrangement uses TRBV6-2 or TRBV6-3 and TRBJ2-2; unclear D gene. The read finishes 3 residues shy of the CDR3 end, and the germline J gene is used to complete it. The V and J ends lost 4 bases and 4 bases respectively, with 4 bases between them. This CDR3 has 12 residues. The germline V gene has CDR1 MNHEY and CDR2 SVGEGT.

Worth noting for this clone: Read coverage stops 3 residues before the CDR3 terminus; the germline J gene supplies the remainder. The chain has TRBV7-9 and TRBJ1-2, with TRBD1 matching 7 bases. Germline-derived CDR1 and CDR2 are SEHNR and FQNEAQ (reference sequence). This CDR3 is 13 amino acids long. Losses at the gene ends were 3 bases for V and 3 bases for J; bases not matched to a gene: 1. CDR3 loop: CASSFGQDYGYTF. The covered CDR3 bases are TGTGCCAGCAGCTTTGGACAGGACTATGGC.

About this clone itself: Coverage ceases 3 residues before the CDR3 finishes, and the germline J gene fills in the end. The chain couples TRBV5-1 to TRBJ2-7; D not certain. CDR3 size: 14 residues. V shed 0 bases and J shed 2 bases, with 9 bases lying between them. Per the germline V gene, CDR1 is SGHRS and CDR2 is YFSETQ. Partial CDR3 DNA: TGCGCCAGCAGCTTGGATGCGGAAACCTACGAG. It codes for CASSLDAETYE. The complete CDR3 reads CASSLDAETYEQYF.

A word on this clone: The read stops 3 residues short of the end of the CDR3; the missing end is completed from the germline J gene. The chain is built from TRBV7-9 and TRBJ1-1; possible D gene TRBD1, 6 bases. The germline V gene has CDR1 SEHNR and CDR2 FQNEAQ (reference sequence). V shed 3 bases and J shed 4 bases, with 12 bases lying between them. The CDR3 runs to 14 residues. The CDR3 sequence is CASSLNRDLTEAFF. CDR3 DNA (partial): TGTGCCAGCAGCTTGAACAGGGATCTCACTGAA.

In regard to this clone: The read falls 3 residues short of the CDR3 end, and the missing part is taken from the germline J gene. This rearrangement joins TRBV30 to TRBJ2-5; D remains ambiguous. There are 12 residues in the CDR3. V dropped 4 bases and J dropped 5 bases, with 11 bases sitting between them. Germline V gene data show CDR1 as GTSNPN and CDR2 as SVGIG (reference sequence). The CDR3: CAWKLDSETQYF. The sequenced part of the CDR3 DNA is TGTGCCTGGAAGCTCGATTCGGAGACC. The entire variable domain, with the rest obtained from reference TRBV30 and TRBJ2-5, is as follows: SQTIHQWPATLVQPVGSPLSLECTVEGTSNPNLYWYRQAAGRGLQLLFYSVGIGQISSEVPQNLSASRPQDRQFILSSKKLLLSDSGFYLCAWKLDSETQYFGPGTRLLVL.

Of note for this clone: The read comes to an end 3 residues before the CDR3 does, leaving the germline J gene to fill in the end. The V and J genes are TRBV7-2 and TRBJ2-7; TRBD1 matches at 8 bases. The germline CDR1 and CDR2 sequences are SGHTA and FQGNSA. The CDR3 spans 15 residues. With 5 bases clipped from V and 4 bases from J, the junction kept 10 bases outside the gene matches. The CDR3 here is CASSPRRTGYYEQYF. Partial CDR3 DNA: TGTGCCAGCAGCCCACGACGGACAGGGTATTACGAG.